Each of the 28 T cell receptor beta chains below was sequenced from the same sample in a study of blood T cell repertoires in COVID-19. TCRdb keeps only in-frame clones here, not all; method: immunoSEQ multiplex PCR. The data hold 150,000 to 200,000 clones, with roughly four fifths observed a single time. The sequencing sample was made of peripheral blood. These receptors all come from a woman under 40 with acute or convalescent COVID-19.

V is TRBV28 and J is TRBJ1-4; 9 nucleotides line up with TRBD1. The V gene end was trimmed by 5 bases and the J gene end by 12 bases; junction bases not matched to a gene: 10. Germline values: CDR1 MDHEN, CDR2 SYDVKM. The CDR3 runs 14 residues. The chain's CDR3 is CASSPPGTGHELFF. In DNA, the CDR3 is TGTGCCAGCAGTCCCCCCGGGACAGGGCATGAACTGTTTTTT.

CDR3 bases: TGTGCCAGTAGTAAACCAACCAGACAGGGAGGCACAGATACGCAGTATTTT. The encoded protein is CASSKPTRQGGTDTQYF. The chain combines TRBV19 with TRBJ2-3; TRBD1 matches 7 bases. V was clipped by 4 bases and J by 1 base; unmatched bases: 11. The CDR3 length is 17 residues. CDR1 and CDR2 from the germline V gene are LNHDA and SQIVND (reference sequence).

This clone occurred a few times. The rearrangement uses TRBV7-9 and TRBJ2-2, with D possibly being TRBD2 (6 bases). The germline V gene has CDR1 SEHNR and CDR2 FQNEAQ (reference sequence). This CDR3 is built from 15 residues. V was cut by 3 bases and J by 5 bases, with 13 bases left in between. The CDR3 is CASSFGDFGTGELFF. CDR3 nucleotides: TGTGCCAGCAGCTTCGGGGACTTCGGGACCGGGGAGCTGTTTTTT.

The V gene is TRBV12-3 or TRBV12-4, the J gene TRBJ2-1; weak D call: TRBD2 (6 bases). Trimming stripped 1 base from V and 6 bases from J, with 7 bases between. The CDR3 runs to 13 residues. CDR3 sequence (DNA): TGTGCCAGCAGTTTAGGGGGGGTCAATGAGCAGTTCTTC. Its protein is CASSLGGVNEQFF.

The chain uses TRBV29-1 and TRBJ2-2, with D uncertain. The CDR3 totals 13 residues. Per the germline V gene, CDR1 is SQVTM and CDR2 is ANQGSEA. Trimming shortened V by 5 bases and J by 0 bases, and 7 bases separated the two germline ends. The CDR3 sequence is CSVSLTNTGELFF. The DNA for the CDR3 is TGCAGCGTTTCTCTTACGAACACCGGGGAGCTGTTTTTT.

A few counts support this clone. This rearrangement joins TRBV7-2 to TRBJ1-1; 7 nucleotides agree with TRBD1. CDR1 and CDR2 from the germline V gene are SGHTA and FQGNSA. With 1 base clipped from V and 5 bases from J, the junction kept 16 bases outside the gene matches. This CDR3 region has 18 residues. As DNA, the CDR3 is TGTGCCAGCAGCTTAGGCCAGGTCCGACAGGGCAGGGGGACTGAAGCTTTCTTT. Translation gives CASSLGQVRQGRGTEAFF.

The CDR3 region has the DNA TGCGCCAGCAGCTTGGCCGGCCGGGACAGGGGAGATGGCTACACCTTC. Its protein is CASSLAGRDRGDGYTF. The J gene is TRBJ1-2, the V gene TRBV5-1; 10 bases agree with TRBD1. The CDR3 is made up of 16 amino acids. Germline lookup yields CDR1 SGHRS and CDR2 YFSETQ. The V and J ends lost 0 bases and 6 bases, in that order; junction bases with no gene match: 8.

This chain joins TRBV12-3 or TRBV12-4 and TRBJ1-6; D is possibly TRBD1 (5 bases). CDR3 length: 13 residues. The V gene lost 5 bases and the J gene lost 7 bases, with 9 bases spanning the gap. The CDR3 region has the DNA TGTGCCAGCAGTGGGGCAGGGAATTCACCCCTCCACTTT. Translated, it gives CASSGAGNSPLHF.

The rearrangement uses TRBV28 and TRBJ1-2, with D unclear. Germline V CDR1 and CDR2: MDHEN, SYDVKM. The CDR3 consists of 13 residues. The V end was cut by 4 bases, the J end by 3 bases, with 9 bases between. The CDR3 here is CASSSQTYYGYTF. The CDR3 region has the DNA TGTGCCAGCAGTTCTCAGACTTACTATGGCTACACCTTC.

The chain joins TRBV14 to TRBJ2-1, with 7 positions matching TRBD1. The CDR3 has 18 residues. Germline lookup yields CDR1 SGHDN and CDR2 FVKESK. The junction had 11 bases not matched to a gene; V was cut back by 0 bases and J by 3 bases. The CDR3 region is CASSQELARTGFYNEQFF. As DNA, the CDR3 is TGTGCCAGCAGCCAAGAGTTGGCCAGGACAGGATTCTACAATGAGCAGTTCTTC.

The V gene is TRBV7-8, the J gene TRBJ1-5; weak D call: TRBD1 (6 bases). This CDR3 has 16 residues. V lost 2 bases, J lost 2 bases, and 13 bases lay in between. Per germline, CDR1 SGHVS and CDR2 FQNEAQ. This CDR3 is CASSLIPGACNQPQHF. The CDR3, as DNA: TGTGCCAGCAGCTTAATCCCAGGGGCCTGCAATCAGCCCCAGCATTTT.

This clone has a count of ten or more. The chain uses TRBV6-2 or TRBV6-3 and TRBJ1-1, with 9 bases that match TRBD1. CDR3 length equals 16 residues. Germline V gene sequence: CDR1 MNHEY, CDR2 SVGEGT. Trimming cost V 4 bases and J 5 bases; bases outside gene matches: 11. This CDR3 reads CASSFPGQGSRTEAFF. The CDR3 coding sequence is TGTGCCAGCAGTTTCCCAGGACAGGGGTCGAGGACTGAAGCTTTCTTT.

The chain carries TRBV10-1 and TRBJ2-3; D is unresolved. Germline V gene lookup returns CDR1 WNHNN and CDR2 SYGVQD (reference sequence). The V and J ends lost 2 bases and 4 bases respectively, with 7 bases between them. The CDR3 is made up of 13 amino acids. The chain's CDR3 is CASSEGSADTQYF. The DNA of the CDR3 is TGCGCCAGCAGTGAGGGAAGCGCAGATACGCAGTATTTT.

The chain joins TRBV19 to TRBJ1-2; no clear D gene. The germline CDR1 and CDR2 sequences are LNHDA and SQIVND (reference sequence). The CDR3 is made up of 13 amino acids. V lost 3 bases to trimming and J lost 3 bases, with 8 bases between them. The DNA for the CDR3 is TGTGCCAGTAGTATTATGCCAGACTATGGCTACACCTTC. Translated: CASSIMPDYGYTF.

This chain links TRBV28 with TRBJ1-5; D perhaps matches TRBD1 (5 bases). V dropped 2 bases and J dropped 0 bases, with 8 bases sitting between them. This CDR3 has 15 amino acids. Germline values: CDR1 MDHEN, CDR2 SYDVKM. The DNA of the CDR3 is TGTGCCAGCAGTTTAGGGGCCATTAGCAATCAGCCCCAGCATTTT. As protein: CASSLGAISNQPQHF.

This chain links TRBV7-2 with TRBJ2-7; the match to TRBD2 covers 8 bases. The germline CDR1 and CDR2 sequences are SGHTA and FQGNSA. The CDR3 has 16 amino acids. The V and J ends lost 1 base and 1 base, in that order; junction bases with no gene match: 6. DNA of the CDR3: TGTGCCAGCAGCTTAGTGGCCGGGAGGGGATCCTACGAGCAGTACTTC. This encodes CASSLVAGRGSYEQYF. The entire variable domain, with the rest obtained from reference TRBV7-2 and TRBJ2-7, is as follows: GAGVSQSPSNKVTEKGKDVELRCDPISGHTALYWYRQSLGQGLEFLIYFQGNSAPDKSGLPSDRFSAERTGGSVSTLTIQRTQQEDSAVYLCASSLVAGRGSYEQYFGPGTRLTVT.

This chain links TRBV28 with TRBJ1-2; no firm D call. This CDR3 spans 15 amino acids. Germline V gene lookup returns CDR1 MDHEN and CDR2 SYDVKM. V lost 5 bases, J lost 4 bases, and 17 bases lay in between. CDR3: CASSPAGLRAYGYTF. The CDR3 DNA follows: TGTGCCAGCAGTCCGGCGGGGTTACGGGCCTATGGCTACACCTTC.

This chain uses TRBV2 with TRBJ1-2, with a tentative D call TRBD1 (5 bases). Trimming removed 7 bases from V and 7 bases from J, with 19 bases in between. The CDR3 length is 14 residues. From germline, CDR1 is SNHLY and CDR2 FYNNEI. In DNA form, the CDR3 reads TGTGCCAGCACTCTAGGGAGGGGCGCGGTTGGCTACACCTTC. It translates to CASTLGRGAVGYTF. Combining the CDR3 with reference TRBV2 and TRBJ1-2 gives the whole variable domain EPEVTQTPSHQVTQMGQEVILRCVPISNHLYFYWYRQILGQKVEFLVSFYNNEISEKSEIFDDQFSVERPDGSNFTLKIRSTKLEDSAMYFCASTLGRGAVGYTFGSGTRLTVV.

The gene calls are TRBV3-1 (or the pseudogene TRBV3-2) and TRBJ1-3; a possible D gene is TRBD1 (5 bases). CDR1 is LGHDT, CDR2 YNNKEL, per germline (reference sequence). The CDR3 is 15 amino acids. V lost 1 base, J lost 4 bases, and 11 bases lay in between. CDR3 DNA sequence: TGTGCCAGCAGCCAAGGGGGAGGGACGGGAAACACCATATATTTT. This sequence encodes CASSQGGGTGNTIYF.

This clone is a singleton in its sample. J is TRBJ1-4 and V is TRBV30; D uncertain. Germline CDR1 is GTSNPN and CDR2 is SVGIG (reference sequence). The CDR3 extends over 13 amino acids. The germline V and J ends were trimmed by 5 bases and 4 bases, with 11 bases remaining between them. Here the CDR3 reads CAWGREDNEKLFF. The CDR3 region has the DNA TGTGCCTGGGGGCGGGAGGATAATGAAAAACTGTTTTTT.

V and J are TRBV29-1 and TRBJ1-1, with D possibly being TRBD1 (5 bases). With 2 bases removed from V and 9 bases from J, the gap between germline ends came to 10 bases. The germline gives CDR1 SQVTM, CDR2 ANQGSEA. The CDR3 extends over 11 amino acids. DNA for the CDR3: TGCAGCGTTGAAACACAGGTCAAAGCTTTCTTT. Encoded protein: CSVETQVKAFF.

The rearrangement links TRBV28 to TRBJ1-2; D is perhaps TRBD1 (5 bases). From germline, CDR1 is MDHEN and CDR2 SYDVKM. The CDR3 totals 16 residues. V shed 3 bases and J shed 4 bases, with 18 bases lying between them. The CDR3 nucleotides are TGTGCCAGCAGTTTGTCCTCCGGGGGTTCGATCTATGGCTACACCTTC. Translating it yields CASSLSSGGSIYGYTF.

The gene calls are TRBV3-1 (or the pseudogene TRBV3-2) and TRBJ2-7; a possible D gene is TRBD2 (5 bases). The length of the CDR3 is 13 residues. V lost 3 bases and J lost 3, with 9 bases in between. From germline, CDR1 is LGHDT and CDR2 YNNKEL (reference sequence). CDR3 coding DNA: TGTGCCAGCAGCCAGGCTGGAGGCTACGAGCAGTACTTC. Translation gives CASSQAGGYEQYF.

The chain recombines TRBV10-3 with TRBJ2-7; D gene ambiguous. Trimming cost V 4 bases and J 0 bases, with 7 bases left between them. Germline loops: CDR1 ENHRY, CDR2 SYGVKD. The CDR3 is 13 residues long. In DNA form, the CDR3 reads TGTGCCATCAGTGTTTTTAGCTCCTACGAGCAGTACTTC. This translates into CAISVFSSYEQYF.

The CDR3 sequence: CASSFWKRELYEQYF. The CDR3 DNA follows: TGTGCCAGCAGTTTTTGGAAGCGGGAGCTCTACGAGCAGTACTTC. The chain joins TRBV28 to TRBJ2-7, with 8 nucleotides matching TRBD2. The ends lost 3 bases at V and 3 bases at J; junction bases unmatched: 7. CDR3 size: 15 residues. CDR1 is MDHEN, CDR2 SYDVKM, per germline.

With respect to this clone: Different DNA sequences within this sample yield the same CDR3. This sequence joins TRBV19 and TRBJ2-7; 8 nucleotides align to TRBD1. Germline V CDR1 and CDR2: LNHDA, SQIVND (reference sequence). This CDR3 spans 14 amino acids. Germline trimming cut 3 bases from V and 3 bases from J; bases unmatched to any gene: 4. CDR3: CASSIGQGGYEQYF. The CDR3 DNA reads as TGTGCCAGTAGTATCGGACAGGGTGGCTACGAGCAGTACTTC. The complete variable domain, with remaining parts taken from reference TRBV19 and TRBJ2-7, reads DGGITQSPKYLFRKEGQNVTLSCEQNLNHDAMYWYRQDPGQGLRLIYYSQIVNDFQKGDIAEGYSVSREKKESFPLTVTSAQKNPTAFYLCASSIGQGGYEQYFGPGTRLTVT.

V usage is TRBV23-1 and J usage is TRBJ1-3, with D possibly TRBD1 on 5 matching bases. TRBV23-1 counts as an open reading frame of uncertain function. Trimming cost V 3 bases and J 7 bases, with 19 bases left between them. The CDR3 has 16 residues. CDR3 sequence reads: CASSHFAGTESNTIYF. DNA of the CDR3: TGCGCCAGCAGTCACTTCGCCGGGACTGAGTCCAACACCATATATTTT.

The CDR3 is CASSRREGFGQYF. The DNA for the CDR3 is TGTGCCAGCAGTCGTAGGGAGGGTTTCGGGCAGTACTTC. The V gene is TRBV27, the J gene TRBJ2-7; 7 nucleotides align to TRBD2. This CDR3 is 13 amino acids long. The J segment lost 9 bases and the V segment lost 5 bases, leaving 10 bases of the junction unmatched. Per the germline V gene, CDR1 is MNHEY and CDR2 is SMNVEV (reference sequence).